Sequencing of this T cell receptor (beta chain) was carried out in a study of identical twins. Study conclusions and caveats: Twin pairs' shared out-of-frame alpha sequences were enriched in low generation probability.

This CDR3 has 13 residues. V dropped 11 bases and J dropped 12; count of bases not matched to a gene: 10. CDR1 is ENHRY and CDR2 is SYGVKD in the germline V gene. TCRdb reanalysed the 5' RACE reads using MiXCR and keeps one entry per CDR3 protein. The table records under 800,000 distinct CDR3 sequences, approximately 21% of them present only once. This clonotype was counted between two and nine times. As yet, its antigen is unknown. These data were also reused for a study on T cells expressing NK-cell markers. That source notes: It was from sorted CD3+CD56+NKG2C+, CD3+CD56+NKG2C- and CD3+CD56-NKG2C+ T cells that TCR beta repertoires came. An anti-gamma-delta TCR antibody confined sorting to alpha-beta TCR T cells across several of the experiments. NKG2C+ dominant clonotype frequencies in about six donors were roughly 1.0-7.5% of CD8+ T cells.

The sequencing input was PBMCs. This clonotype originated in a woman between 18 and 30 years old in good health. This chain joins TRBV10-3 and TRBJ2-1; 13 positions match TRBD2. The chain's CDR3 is CALRTSGSEGQFF. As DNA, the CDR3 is TGTGCCTTGCGGACTAGCGGGAGTGAGGGGCAGTTCTTC.